The 18 T cell receptor beta chains below come from one sample, sequenced in a study of blood T cell repertoires in COVID-19. Data came from immunoSEQ multiplex PCR; TCRdb stores just in-frame clones and leaves some out. Of fewer than 130,000 clones listed, roughly 85% are singletons. Sequencing used peripheral blood. The receptors shown here come from a human donor in a cohort sampled during active COVID-19.

The rearrangement links TRBV4-2 to TRBJ2-5, with TRBD1 as a possible D gene (6 bases). In germline, CDR1 is LGHNA, CDR2 YNFKEQ. The CDR3 extends over 16 amino acids. Trimming cost V 1 base and J 2 bases, with 14 bases left between them. DNA for the CDR3: TGTGCCAGCAGCCAAGTTCCGGGGCAGGGGCAAGAGACCCAGTACTTC. It codes for CASSQVPGQGQETQYF.

The chain uses TRBV27 and TRBJ2-7; the match to TRBD2 covers 11 bases. Germline V gene sequence: CDR1 MNHEY, CDR2 SMNVEV (reference sequence). The CDR3 has 14 residues. With 4 bases clipped from V and 7 bases from J, the junction kept 6 bases outside the gene matches. The CDR3 sequence is CASSSTSGSREQYF. CDR3 bases: TGTGCCAGCAGTTCAACTAGCGGGAGTAGGGAGCAGTACTTC.

The chain carries TRBV11-2 and TRBJ1-1; D remains ambiguous. The germline V gene encodes CDR1 SGHAT and CDR2 FQNNGV. Between the trimmed V and J ends, which lost 0 bases and 0 bases, there was a span of 5 bases. The CDR3 loop spans 14 amino acids. The CDR3 spells CASSLDQVNTEAFF. The CDR3 bases are TGTGCCAGCAGCTTAGATCAGGTGAACACTGAAGCTTTCTTT. Full variable domain (remainder filled in from reference TRBV11-2 and TRBJ1-1): EAGVAQSPRYKIIEKRQSVAFWCNPISGHATLYWYQQILGQGPKLLIQFQNNGVVDDSQLPKDRFSAERLKGVDSTLKIQPAKLEDSAVYLCASSLDQVNTEAFFGQGTRLTVV.

This rearrangement joins TRBV18 to TRBJ2-5; D gene ambiguous. The CDR3 totals 14 residues. CDR1 and CDR2 from the germline V gene are KGHSH and LQKENI. The V and J ends lost 3 bases and 5 bases respectively, with 13 bases between them. CDR3 in DNA: TGTGCCAGCTCACCGTTAGGAGACTCCGAGACCCAGTACTTC. Translation gives CASSPLGDSETQYF. Combining the CDR3 with reference TRBV18 and TRBJ2-5 gives the whole variable domain NAGVMQNPRHLVRRRGQEARLRCSPMKGHSHVYWYRQLPEEGLKFMVYLQKENIIDESGMPKERFSAEFPKEGPSILRIQQVVRGDSAAYFCASSPLGDSETQYFGPGTRLLVL.

The chain has TRBV10-3 and TRBJ2-3, with 9 bases identical to TRBD2. Germline CDR1 and CDR2: ENHRY and SYGVKD. CDR3 length equals 17 residues. The J segment lost 4 bases and the V segment lost 3 bases, leaving 11 bases of the junction unmatched. The CDR3 bases are TGTGCCATCAGTGATCGTGGTCTAGCGGGATTCGCAGATACGCAGTATTTT. Translating it yields CAISDRGLAGFADTQYF.

The chain employs TRBV1 and TRBJ1-2; TRBD1 is the table's D call and was not checked against the DNA. TRBV1 has pseudogene status. The CDR3 totals 15 residues. CDR3 nucleotides: TGCACCAGCAGCCAAGCAGACAGGGATGACTATGGCTACACCTTC. Residues: CTSSQADRDDYGYTF.

The chain recombines TRBV11-2 with TRBJ1-1; the D gene is possibly TRBD1 (6 bases). Trimming stripped 1 base from V and 6 bases from J, with 9 bases between. Germline CDR1 SGHAT, CDR2 FQNNGV. The CDR3 is 13 residues long. The CDR3 DNA follows: TGTGCCAGCAGCTTAGGGGGGCGGGCTGAAGCTTTCTTT. Translated, it gives CASSLGGRAEAFF.

The DNA of the CDR3 is TGTGCCAGCAGCCGCGACGGGAACTATGGCTACACCTTC. The encoded protein is CASSRDGNYGYTF. The rearrangement uses TRBV11-1 and TRBJ1-2; D remains unclear. The V end lost 5 bases, the J end lost 2 bases, and 9 bases lay between the germline ends. CDR3 length: 13 residues. Germline V gives CDR1 SGHAT, CDR2 FQDESV (reference sequence).

The chain employs TRBV4-1 and TRBJ1-5, with D perhaps matching TRBD1 (6 bases). Trimming removed 6 bases from V and 1 base from J, with 10 bases in between. The V gene's germline CDR1 is MGHRA and CDR2 YSYEKL. The CDR3 totals 14 residues. DNA for the CDR3: TGCGCCAGCAGTCCAGACAGGAGCAATCAGCCCCAGCATTTT. It yields the protein CASSPDRSNQPQHF.

The chain joins TRBV6-5 to TRBJ2-1; D may be TRBD2 (5 bases). The CDR3 loop spans 14 amino acids. CDR1 is MNHEY and CDR2 is SVGAGI in the germline V gene. With 6 bases removed from V and 0 bases from J, the gap between germline ends came to 9 bases. CDR3: CASSWRSSYNEQFF. The CDR3 DNA follows: TGTGCCAGCAGCTGGAGGAGCTCCTACAATGAGCAGTTCTTC.

The chain carries TRBV28 and TRBJ1-2; D unresolved. CDR3 size: 13 residues. The V and J ends lost 10 bases and 7 bases respectively, with 19 bases between them. Germline CDR1 is MDHEN and CDR2 is SYDVKM. The DNA of the CDR3 is TGTGCCATCGAGGCAGGAGAGGGTTTTGGCTACACCTTC. Translated, it gives CAIEAGEGFGYTF.

The DNA of the CDR3 is TGTGCCAGCAGGAGCGGCGTCTATGAAGCTTTCTTT. This sequence encodes CASRSGVYEAFF. The chain recombines TRBV28 with TRBJ1-1, with D unresolved. The germline V and J ends were trimmed by 6 bases and 7 bases, with 12 bases remaining between them. The germline gives CDR1 MDHEN, CDR2 SYDVKM. The CDR3 has 12 residues.

This chain links TRBV29-1 with TRBJ2-2; D gene uncertain. With 7 bases removed from V and 5 bases from J, the gap between germline ends came to 20 bases. Germline loops: CDR1 SQVTM, CDR2 ANQGSEA. The CDR3 is made up of 15 amino acids. For the CDR3, the DNA is TGCAGCGGGAAGGCAGGTGCCCCCGGAACCGGGGAGCTGTTTTTT. Translating gives CSGKAGAPGTGELFF.

The V and J genes are TRBV14 and TRBJ2-1; D possibly corresponds to TRBD2 (6 bases). Trimming removed 3 bases from V and 0 bases from J, with 12 bases in between. Looked up from germline, CDR1 is SGHDN and CDR2 is FVKESK. CDR3 length: 16 residues. The CDR3 nucleotides are TGTGCCAGCAGCCATGGTAGTAGCGGCTCCTACAATGAGCAGTTCTTC. Its protein product is CASSHGSSGSYNEQFF.

This clone was picked up one time. The chain combines TRBV28 with TRBJ1-5; 9 bases match TRBD1. Germline assignment: CDR1 MDHEN and CDR2 SYDVKM. This CDR3 has 17 amino acids. Unmatched junction bases numbered 5, after V lost 2 bases and J lost 0 bases. DNA for the CDR3: TGTGCCAGCAGTTTAGGGACAGGGACACATAGCAATCAGCCCCAGCATTTT. Protein: CASSLGTGTHSNQPQHF.

The chain employs TRBV4-1 and TRBJ1-3, with D possibly matching TRBD1 (6 bases). Germline values: CDR1 MGHRA, CDR2 YSYEKL. This CDR3 is built from 18 residues. Trimming shortened V by 0 bases and J by 4 bases, and 19 bases separated the two germline ends. For the CDR3, the DNA is TGCGCCAGCAGCCAAGACGGGTTCGGGGGGGCGAGAGGAAACACCATATATTTT. The encoded protein is CASSQDGFGGARGNTIYF.

This clone is categorized as medium-sized. This chain's CDR3 is CASSVHLAGGNTGELFF. CDR3 nucleotide sequence: TGTGCCAGCAGCGTCCACCTAGCGGGAGGTAACACCGGGGAGCTGTTTTTT. The chain employs TRBV9 and TRBJ2-2; 11 nucleotides align to TRBD2. The length of the CDR3 is 17 residues. Losses at the gene ends were 2 bases for V and 2 bases for J; bases not matched to a gene: 5. Germline-derived CDR1 and CDR2 are SGDLS and YYNGEE.

The V gene is TRBV9, the J gene TRBJ1-3, with D unresolved. From germline, CDR1 is SGDLS and CDR2 YYNGEE. The CDR3 runs to 14 residues. Deletions cut 3 bases from V and 2 bases from J, with 9 bases between. CDR3 sequence reads: CASSAGMTGNTIYF. In nucleotides, the CDR3 is TGTGCCAGCAGCGCGGGGATGACTGGAAACACCATATATTTT.